Detailed here is one T cell receptor (beta chain). The target of this receptor is not known. Base qualities are missing; no much larger clone stands one base away. This sample is drawn from a study of T cells in localized non-small cell lung cancer (dated by TCRdb to the early 2020s). In the study overall: The study analyzed T cell repertoires of a few hundred early-stage NSCLC patients, comparing tumors and uninvolved tumor-adjacent lungs. All 230 or so NSCLC patients in the cohort were treatment-naive and had localized lung tumors that were resected. A mean age of approximately 66 years was recorded for the NSCLC patients, of whom some 130 were male and 95 to 110 were female.

The CDR3 contains 15 residues, cysteine and phenylalanine counted. Only CDR3 DNA is held: 45 bases, read in frame from base 1. V and J are trimmed by 10 bases and 0 bases, and the gene matches miss 10 bases of the junction. Looking up the germline V gene yields CDR1 MNHGY and CDR2 SAAAGT. Broader findings and caveats from the paper: Because of the exploratory design, TCR variables were selected using unadjusted p-values without false-discovery rate correction. Because multi-region tumor sequencing was not performed, intratumor heterogeneity could not be ruled out. Uninvolved tumor-adjacent lung showed the highest T cell clonality, higher than tumor, which suggests more focused antigenic responses in the uninvolved tumor-adjacent lung. Longer overall survival was associated with higher T cell density in blood, whereas shorter survival was associated with higher clonality in adjacent lung. Of the top 100 tumor clones, a median of roughly 56 were detected in paired uninvolved adjacent lung; around 30 were also among that lung's top 100.

The immunoSEQ Assay was used to sequence TCR beta CDR3 regions from DNA. Regarding the original processing steps: To compute T cell density, TCR beta template counts were normalized to usable DNA, which was estimated by amplifying housekeeping genes. The preseqR package was used to estimate richness by extrapolating to 400,000 templates for PBMC samples and to 120,000 templates for tissue samples. Clonality was calculated as one minus Pielou's evenness. To identify tissue-enriched TCRs, differential abundance testing was run on productive amino-acid clonotypes with a minimum total count of 5 and an alpha of 0.1. Repertoire overlap between compartments was quantified with the Jaccard Index and Morisita Overlap Index. GLIPH grouped TCR beta CDR3s together with public tetramer-defined viral CDR3s, and a viral motif had to include at least three viral sequences and also show V-gene enrichment. TCRdb obtained this table from immuneACCESS and retained in-frame rearrangements with V and J assigned. These tables miss some clones; where compared with another copy, unresolved V genes account for less than half of the shortfall, and the remainder is unexplained. That table supplies the V and J calls and clone size; D and trimming were determined from the DNA. In all, the sample holds some 3,400 clones, and less than 65% of those were seen once. In total, the top ten clones hold around 4.8% of the sample.

The TCR comes from a woman between 18 and 49 years old with stage I lung adenocarcinoma. The chain is encoded by TRBV6-8 joined to TRBJ1-1, and TRBD1 aligns with 8 junction nucleotides. This specimen consisted of lymph node tissue, obtained before any cancer treatment. The CDR3 here reads CAKYDRGEMNTEAFF. The DNA sequence is TGTGCCAAATACGACAGGGGCGAGATGAACACTGAAGCTTTCTTT.